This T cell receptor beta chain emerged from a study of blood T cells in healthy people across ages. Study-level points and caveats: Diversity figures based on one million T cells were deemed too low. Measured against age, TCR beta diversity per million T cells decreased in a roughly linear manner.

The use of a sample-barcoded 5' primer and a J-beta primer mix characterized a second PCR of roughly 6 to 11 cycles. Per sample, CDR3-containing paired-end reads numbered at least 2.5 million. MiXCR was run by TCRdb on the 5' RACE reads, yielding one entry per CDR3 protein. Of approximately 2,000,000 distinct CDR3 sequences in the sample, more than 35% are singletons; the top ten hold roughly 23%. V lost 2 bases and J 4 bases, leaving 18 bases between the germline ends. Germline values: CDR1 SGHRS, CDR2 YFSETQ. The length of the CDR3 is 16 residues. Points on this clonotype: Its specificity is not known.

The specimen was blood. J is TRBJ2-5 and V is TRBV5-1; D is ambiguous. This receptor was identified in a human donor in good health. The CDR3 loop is CASSFRPDASGETQYF. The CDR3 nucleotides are TGCGCCAGCAGCTTTAGGCCGGACGCCTCGGGAGAGACCCAGTACTTC.